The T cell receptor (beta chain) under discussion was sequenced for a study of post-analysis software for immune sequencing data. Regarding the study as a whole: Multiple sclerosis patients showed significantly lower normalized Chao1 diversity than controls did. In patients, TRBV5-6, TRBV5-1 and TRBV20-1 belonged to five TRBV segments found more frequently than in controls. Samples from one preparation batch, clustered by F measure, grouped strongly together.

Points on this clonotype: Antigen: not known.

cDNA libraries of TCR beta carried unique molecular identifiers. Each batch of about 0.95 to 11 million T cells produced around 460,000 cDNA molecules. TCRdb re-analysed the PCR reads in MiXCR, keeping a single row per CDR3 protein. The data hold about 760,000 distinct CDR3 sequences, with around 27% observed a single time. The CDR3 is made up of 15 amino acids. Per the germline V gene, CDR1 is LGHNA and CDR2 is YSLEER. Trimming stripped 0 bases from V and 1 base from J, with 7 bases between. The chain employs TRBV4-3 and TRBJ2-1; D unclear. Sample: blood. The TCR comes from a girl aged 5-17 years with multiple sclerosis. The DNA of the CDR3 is TGCGCCAGCAGCCAAGAAGGCGTATCCTACAATGAGCAGTTCTTC. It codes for CASSQEGVSYNEQFF.